This T cell receptor beta chain was recovered during a study of T cell responses to AZD1222 COVID-19 vaccine. The V gene's germline CDR1 is LGHDT and CDR2 YNNKEL (reference sequence). The CDR3 extends over 12 amino acids. V lost 1 base, J lost 5 bases, and 5 bases lay in between. Assay: immunoSEQ multiplex PCR; the TCRdb copy retains only in-frame clones and omits some. Among roughly 150,000 clones, roughly 93% were seen once, and the ten largest hold approximately 2%. Whole-study findings and limits: The breadth and depth of Spike-specific TCRs increased once two AZD1222 doses had been given. In the spike-specific TCR repertoire, nearly half reportedly target unmutated variant regions.

This clone has a handful of counts. The antigen remains unidentified. The identical CDR3 is also encoded by other nucleotide sequences in the sample. Sequences were derived from peripheral blood, sampled 28 days after the second AZD1222 dose. This sequence originates from an adult who received the AZD1222 COVID-19 vaccine. This rearrangement joins TRBV3-1 (or the pseudogene TRBV3-2) to TRBJ1-1; D unresolved. The CDR3 DNA follows: TGTGCCAGCAGCCAAGCGGGGACTGAAGCTTTCTTT. It yields the protein CASSQAGTEAFF.